The source of this T cell receptor (beta chain) is a study of cytomegalovirus exposure and HLA in healthy donors (dated by TCRdb to the late 2010s). Regarding the study in general: In an earlier analysis of several hundred of the donors, 276 Gb of sequence data and 90 million to 130 million unique TCR beta sequences from about 190 million T cells were reported. An early release covering 500 to 750 HLA-typed donors comprised approximately 290 gigabases of sequencing data and some 79 million unique TCR sequences. To predict cytomegalovirus infection status, the study brought together high-throughput TCR immunosequencing, statistical association of individual TCRs with disease status, and machine learning. The study aimed to test whether cataloging public T cell receptors could reveal signatures of past pathogen exposure. Because of strong linkage in the cohort, four or five DR-DQ haplotypes were treated as single units for association and clustering. Among about 410 genotyped donors of the cohort, an average of approximately 240,000 unique TCR beta nucleotide sequences was sequenced per donor, of which about 18% were non-productive. Besides the first cohort of 500 to 700 subjects, a separate validation cohort made up of about 120 different subjects was used. All discovery cohort repertoires had been generated using a single sequencing platform. Alongside the repertoire data, information on donor age, sex, ethnicity and CMV serostatus was compiled. In the later analysis, no new phenotypic data were used to find candidate immune exposures; instead, reliance was placed on TCR beta sequences and their occurrence across donors. HLA typing included class I and class II loci at four-digit resolution. In a later genetic analysis, genome-wide SNP genotypes for about three fifths of the 666 donors were used, and that subset was treated as a discovery cohort. The number of donors typed differed by locus, with roughly 629-640 for A, B, C, DRB1 and DQB1, roughly 520 for DQA1, about 610 for DPA1, and over 400 for DPB1. The genetic ancestry cluster associated with self-reported Caucasian donors included about 84% of the 398 genotyped donors. An earlier analysis of some 600 of the donors applied high-throughput TCR beta sequencing to assess whether each TCR beta V gene segment acted as functional or pseudogenic. To study patterns of TCR occurrence, a later analysis re-analyzed previously published TCR beta repertoires from several hundred donors and added high-resolution HLA genotyping. The study used immunosequencing to profile the T cell repertoires of around 600 subjects and linked those repertoires to cytomegalovirus serostatus.

The investigation overall reported the following: Most TCR sequences were seen in very few donors, while some public TCRs were found in many individuals. When HLA alleles, especially DR and DQ, strongly co-occurred, TCR associations were difficult to assign to individual alleles. A cluster of highly shared sequence variants was judged likely to represent a technical artifact of the sequencing pipeline. Because HLA typing was unavailable for some donors at each locus, only the typed subset was used in association tests. The only immune exposure information available for the cohort was CMV serostatus. A further reported finding was that TCR beta sequences accurately predicted the HLA-A and HLA-B alleles for most subjects in the first cohort. In an earlier analysis of 500 to 650 of the donors, most TCR beta V segments appeared in productive rearrangements about 87% or about 30% of the time, broadly matching IMGT annotations. At a false discovery rate of 0.05, a later analysis linked 15,000 to 20,000 TCR beta sequences to specific HLA alleles. This cohort had only TCR beta chains sequenced, and the lack of alpha or paired-chain data limited which features could be detected. A few of the identified cytomegalovirus-associated TCR beta chains were confirmed in vitro to be specific for cytomegalovirus antigens. According to a later analysis, parvovirus B19, influenza, CMV and Epstein-Barr virus appeared linked to several top co-occurrence clusters. Correlated functional status among segregating V segments might be attributable to linkage disequilibrium, but an unknown experimental factor could not be ruled out. The classifier was reported to diagnose cytomegalovirus status with high specificity and sensitivity in both the original and validation cohorts. V-gene and J-gene trimming of TCR beta chains was associated with a missense DCLRE1C variant in a later genetic analysis, and the association was replicated in an independent cohort. The study listed 150 to 200 TCR beta chains as associated with cytomegalovirus. The earlier analysis of almost 600 of the donors excluded about 16 rarely observed V segments, including chromosome 9 orphons, because counts were too low. Roughly uniform sequencing depth across donors was assumed in presence/absence analyses, although this assumption may not hold. In a later analysis, HLA-associated TCR beta chains were found to be more clonally expanded and to have lower generation probabilities than equally common non-associated chains. In a later genetic analysis, fewer N-insertions in productive TCRs were reported among donors in an Asian-associated ancestry cluster than the approximately 670-donor mean. The authors suggested that the approach could potentially be generalized to other disease states and immunological phenotypes. A later analysis found that most CMV-associated TCR beta chains appeared HLA-restricted, with HLA associations seemingly driven largely by CMV exposure. A later analysis found that TCR association rates varied across HLA loci, with DRB1 alleles showing the most associated TCRs and HLA-C alleles the fewest.

The cohort comprised 670 or so healthy bone marrow donors. At the time of sampling, all cohort members were nominally healthy, though unrecorded immune exposures were likely present. The donor tested CMV seronegative and was one of the 352 seronegative cohort members. A peripheral blood sample was provided by each donor, and peripheral blood mononuclear cells were used for TCR beta sequencing. The Qiagen DNeasy Blood Extraction Kit was used to extract genomic DNA from the blood cell samples. With respect to this clone: No antigen is known for it. Within one base of it there is no much larger clone, and no base qualities were kept.

Libraries were constructed by the immunoSEQ multiplex PCR assay. The multiplex PCR relied on a mix of 60 forward primers for TCR Vbeta segments and 13 reverse primers for TCR Jbeta segments. The CDR3 region of rearranged TCR beta genes was amplified from genomic DNA with a multiplex PCR assay. On the Illumina HiSeq System, the amplified TCR beta libraries were sequenced as 87-base-pair reads. The original pipeline was this. Across the 500 to 700 repertoires, a later analysis counted tens of millions of unique TCR beta chains, approximately 12 million of which were shared by at least two donors. To remove PCR and sequencing errors, raw reads were error-corrected and collapsed into unique sequences using a nearest-neighbor algorithm that merged closely related sequences. CDR3 sequences were aligned to IMGT reference sequences to assign V, D and J gene segments. For a sequence to be retained, a match of at least six nucleotides to both a V gene segment and a J gene segment was required. A rearrangement was called productive if the CDR3 had no stop codons and remained in frame with V and J, and every other rearrangement was called non-productive. Following IMGT convention, CDR3 was defined as the stretch from the second conserved V-encoded cysteine to the conserved J-encoded phenylalanine. In an earlier analysis of around 540 of the donors, sequences lacking an unambiguous match to a single V gene segment were excluded. In an earlier analysis of 500 to 750 of the donors, V segments were called functional above 56.7% productive rearrangements and were called segregating when the between-donor standard deviation exceeded 5%. A statistical classification framework was built to diagnose cytomegalovirus status from the catalog of TCR beta chain sequences. In a later analysis, V and J genes were assigned by comparing TCR nucleotide sequences against IMGT/GENE-DB human TR gene sequences. Using the TCRdist pipeline, a later analysis assigned CDR3 sequences along with most-parsimonious VDJ recombination scenarios. In a later analysis, each TCR beta chain was defined by its CDR3 amino acid sequence together with its V-gene family, and reads without a unique V-gene family were excluded. In a later analysis, approximately 640 highly shared, low-generation-probability nucleotide sequences were removed to address suspected cross-contamination and a sequencing artifact. A later analysis calculated a clonal expansion index for each public chain from normalized within-repertoire ranks of inferred template counts. A later analysis computed generation probabilities with a VDJ recombination model fitted to out-of-frame rearrangements, and checked the results against IGoR. In a later analysis, hypergeometric tests were used to score TCR-TCR, TCR-HLA and TCR-CMV co-occurrence, with a repertoire-size bias correction applied to TCR pairs. In a later analysis, false discovery rates were estimated by permuting HLA or CMV assignments 20 times. A later analysis grouped co-occurring TCRs with DBSCAN, adding TCRdist sequence similarity when clustering within HLA-allele-positive subsets. For co-occurrence clustering, repertoires with fewer than 30,000 or more than 120,000 public chains were excluded, along with roughly 5 repertoires with anomalous nucleotide sharing. The source is immuneACCESS, and TCRdb retained only in-frame sequences with V and J called. Part of the clones is not carried over; for the studies checked, unresolved V genes explain less than half of this, and the remainder is unexplained. That table supplies the V and J calls and clone size; D and trimming were determined from the DNA. The table for this sample lists more than 130,000 clones; approximately 80% of them were counted only once. The ten largest clones take up 4% to 6% of the sample.

Source material: PBMCs. The receptor's source is a woman aged 45-65 years in good health and CMV-seronegative.

The CDR3 protein is CASSAPGGGEAGELFF. DNA sequence: TGTGCCAGCAGCGCCCCGGGTGGAGGGGAGGCCGGGGAGCTGTTTTTT. The chain joins TRBV9 to TRBJ2-2; TRBD2 is possibly the D segment (6 matching bases). Measured from the cysteine to the phenylalanine, the CDR3 is 16 residues long. Only CDR3 DNA remains: 48 bases, in frame from the first base. The germline V gene specifies SGDLS as CDR1 and YYNGEE as CDR2. A distance of 18 bases separates the germline ends of V and J, which lose 3 bases and 6 bases respectively.